This TCR beta chain was obtained from a study of CD8+CD57+ T cells in acquired aplastic anemia. Study-level background: Sorted CD4+ and CD8+ cells gave an average of 3.2 ug of DNA. Overall study findings and caveats: Patients and controls turned out to have 25 to 30 CD8+ CDR3 sequences in common.

The CDR3 sequence is 15 residues long. The ends lost 2 bases at V and 7 bases at J; junction bases unmatched: 12. Per the germline V gene, CDR1 is SGHKS and CDR2 is YYEKEE (reference sequence). Remarks on this clonotype: What it binds is unknown. A single base separates this from a much larger clone, so it may be a read error. Because the CDR3 is missing its conserved closing phenylalanine or tryptophan, this is likely a read error.

TCR beta VDJ and CDR3 profiling used genomic DNA as template. TCRdb ran MiXCR on the reads and lists one entry per CDR3 protein. This table has 180,000 or so distinct CDR3 sequences, less than 55% appearing once. The specimen was sorted CD4+, CD8+, or CD8+CD57+ T cells (not recorded which) from PBMCs. The V and J genes are TRBV5-5 and TRBJ2-7; 7 bases match TRBD2. This sequence was found in a human donor in good health. Here the CDR3 reads CASSFGLGILGEQYL. The DNA for the CDR3 is TGTGCCAGCAGCTTCGGACTAGGGATTCTTGGGGAGCAGTACCTC.